This T cell receptor (beta chain) was obtained from a study of blood T cell repertoires in COVID-19. Study-wide context: Researchers got acute and convalescent COVID-19 samples from the United States, Italy and Spain. PBMCs, B-cell-depleted T cells, or T cells provided the cDNA or gDNA that made up the material.

Followed longitudinally, the Seattle patients had been enrolled during active infection. In the study's own analysis: Nucleated cell number was recorded as an estimate derived from reference gene primer amplification. Assay used: immunoSEQ multiplex PCR; TCRdb lists only in-frame clones, some missing. That table gives V, J and clone size, and the DNA gave D and trimming. This sample has about 330,000 clones, with over 80% found just once. V was cut by 2 bases and J by 0 bases, with 14 bases left in between. The CDR3 has 17 amino acids. CDR1 is MDHEN and CDR2 is SYDVKM in the germline V gene. What was sequenced was peripheral blood. The clonotype comes from a man younger than 40 with COVID-19, enrolled during active disease. J is TRBJ1-3 and V is TRBV28; D gene ambiguous. The CDR3 DNA reads as TGTGCCAGCAGTTTAAGAGATGTGCGCGGCTCTGGAAACACCATATATTTT. Residues: CASSLRDVRGSGNTIYF.